Listed here are 27 T cell receptor beta chains from one sample, sequenced in a study of OX40 agonist ivuxolimab in advanced cancers. Measured with immunoSEQ multiplex PCR; TCRdb has only the in-frame clones, and not every one. The sample yields some 44,000 clones, approximately 83% seen once. This sample comprised CD4+ or CD8+ T cells sorted from blood, obtained in a trial of the OX40 agonist ivuxolimab. Receptors were obtained from an adult with an advanced solid tumor such as melanoma, head and neck, liver or kidney cancer.

The chain is built from TRBV2 and TRBJ2-1; D is perhaps TRBD2 (6 bases). V dropped 8 bases and J dropped 1 base, with 9 bases sitting between them. Per the germline V gene, CDR1 is SNHLY and CDR2 is FYNNEI. This CDR3 is built from 13 residues. In nucleotides, the CDR3 is TGTGCCAGCGCCGGGGGATCCTACAATGAGCAGTTCTTC. Translating it yields CASAGGSYNEQFF.

This chain links TRBV6-5 with TRBJ2-3, with 7 positions matching TRBD1. Germline-derived CDR1 and CDR2 are MNHEY and SVGAGI. V shed 3 bases and J 3 bases; nucleotides not matched to a gene: 3. This CDR3 is 14 amino acids long. CDR3 protein: CASSYHRGTDTQYF. The DNA for the CDR3 is TGTGCCAGCAGTTATCACAGGGGAACAGATACGCAGTATTTT.

This CDR3 is CASSPLAVDTQYF. For the CDR3, the DNA is TGTGCCAGCAGCCCCCTCGCGGTGGATACGCAGTATTTT. This rearrangement joins TRBV7-9 to TRBJ2-3; D unclear. The CDR3 is 13 residues long. Germline V gene lookup returns CDR1 SEHNR and CDR2 FQNEAQ (reference sequence). Trimming cost V 5 bases and J 6 bases, with 12 bases left between them. Looking up the rest from reference TRBV7-9 and TRBJ2-3 gives the full variable domain: DTGVSQNPRHKITKRGQNVTFRCDPISEHNRLYWYRQTLGQGPEFLTYFQNEAQLEKSRLLSDRFSAERPKGSFSTLEIQRTEQGDSAMYLCASSPLAVDTQYFGPGTRLTVL.

A note on this clone: A read error may account for a junction end that differs from germline. The chain is built from TRBV11-3 and TRBJ2-1, with 9 bases fitting TRBD1. The CDR3 loop spans 15 amino acids. Germline CDR1 reads SGHNT; CDR2 reads YENEEA. CDR3 sequence (DNA): TGTACCAGCAGCTTACAGGGGGCTGGGTCTAATGAGCAGTTCTTC. Translating gives CTSSLQGAGSNEQFF.

V gene TRBV29-1 combines with J gene TRBJ1-1, with D hard to call. Trimming cost V 1 base and J 0 bases, with 12 bases left between them. This CDR3 has 15 amino acids. Per germline, CDR1 SQVTM and CDR2 ANQGSEA. As DNA, the CDR3 is TGCAGCGTTGAAGTAGGGAGGGTAATGAACACTGAAGCTTTCTTT. This translates into CSVEVGRVMNTEAFF.

The V gene is TRBV14, the J gene TRBJ2-1, with 10 bases that match TRBD2. Germline V CDR1 and CDR2: SGHDN, FVKESK. The CDR3 is 20 residues long. V trimming: 0 bases; J trimming: 3 bases; junction bases outside the gene matches: 14. Here the CDR3 DNA reads TGTGCCAGCAGCCAAGAATCCCCGAGGGAGCGGGAGGGGTACTACAATGAGCAGTTCTTC. It translates to CASSQESPREREGYYNEQFF.

V usage is TRBV7-2 and J usage is TRBJ2-1; D gene ambiguous. The CDR3 consists of 14 residues. Deletions cut 0 bases from V and 4 bases from J, with 7 bases between. In germline, CDR1 is SGHTA, CDR2 FQGNSA. The CDR3 nucleotides read TGTGCCAGCAGCTTAGCGCCCCGTTACAATGAGCAGTTCTTC. Residues: CASSLAPRYNEQFF.

This clone was observed a single time. J is TRBJ2-3 and V is TRBV28; D perhaps matches TRBD2 (6 bases). The germline V and J ends were trimmed by 3 bases and 1 base, with 14 bases remaining between them. In germline, CDR1 is MDHEN, CDR2 SYDVKM. This CDR3 has 16 residues. CDR3 in amino acids: CASSLGTSGGTDTQYF. Written as DNA, the CDR3 is TGTGCCAGCAGTTTGGGGACGTCGGGGGGCACAGATACGCAGTATTTT.

The rearrangement uses TRBV6-1 and TRBJ1-2; the D gene is possibly TRBD1 (6 bases). The CDR3 is 14 amino acids. Trimming removed 4 bases from V and 8 bases from J, with 17 bases in between. The germline CDR1 and CDR2 sequences are MNHNS and SASEGT. CDR3 protein: CASSVSQGYDGYTF. The DNA for the CDR3 is TGTGCCAGCAGTGTCTCTCAGGGGTATGACGGCTACACCTTC.

The rearrangement links TRBV28 to TRBJ2-5; weak D call: TRBD1 (5 bases). The germline V gene has CDR1 MDHEN and CDR2 SYDVKM. V was shortened by 1 base and J by 0 bases, with 9 bases between the two germline ends. CDR3 length: 15 amino acids. In DNA, the CDR3 is TGTGCCAGCAGTTTATATACAGGCTACCAAGAGACCCAGTACTTC. This gives the protein CASSLYTGYQETQYF.

The chain combines TRBV5-1 with TRBJ2-3; maybe TRBD1 (6 bases). CDR1 SGHRS and CDR2 YFSETQ come from the germline V gene. Trimming cost V 2 bases and J 4 bases, with 14 bases left between them. The CDR3 has 15 amino acids. The CDR3 is CASSFNQGSADTQYF. CDR3 nucleotide sequence: TGCGCCAGCAGCTTTAACCAGGGGAGCGCAGATACGCAGTATTTT. The full variable domain, rest sourced from reference TRBV5-1 and TRBJ2-3, is KAGVTQTPRYLIKTRGQQVTLSCSPISGHRSVSWYQQTPGQGLQFLFEYFSETQRNKGNFPGRFSGRQFSNSRSEMNVSTLELGDSALYLCASSFNQGSADTQYFGPGTRLTVL.

The J gene is TRBJ1-1, the V gene TRBV18, with D unresolved. This CDR3 comprises 14 residues. Trimming removed 0 bases at V and 7 bases at J, with 12 bases between. The germline CDR1 and CDR2 sequences are KGHSH and LQKENI. CDR3 coding DNA: TGTGCCAGCTCACCACCGGTTATTCAGGATGAAGCTTTCTTT. It specifies CASSPPVIQDEAFF.

CDR3: CASSEYRGPTDTQYF. CDR3 bases: TGCGCCAGCAGTGAGTACAGGGGTCCCACAGATACGCAGTATTTT. V gene TRBV10-1 combines with J gene TRBJ2-3; 7 nucleotides align to TRBD1. The CDR3 contains 15 residues. Germline CDR1 WNHNN, CDR2 SYGVQD (reference sequence). V shed 1 base, J shed 2 bases, and the junction held 3 bases outside the gene matches.

This rearrangement joins TRBV7-9 to TRBJ2-7; TRBD2 matches at 7 bases. Looked up from germline, CDR1 is SEHNR and CDR2 is FQNEAQ (reference sequence). This CDR3 region has 16 residues. Trimming removed 1 base from V and 2 bases from J; junction bases left unmatched: 8. CDR3 sequence: CASSLGGVGGPYEQYF. The CDR3 nucleotides read TGTGCCAGCAGCTTAGGTGGTGTGGGAGGGCCCTACGAGCAGTACTTC.

The genes are TRBV19 and TRBJ2-7; 11 bases line up with TRBD1. The germline gives CDR1 LNHDA, CDR2 SQIVND (reference sequence). After removal of 5 bases from V and 1 base from J, the junction contained 7 bases not matched to a gene. This CDR3 spans 16 amino acids. CDR3 in amino acids: CASSDPRDRGSYEQYF. DNA for the CDR3: TGTGCCAGTAGTGACCCCCGGGACAGGGGGTCCTACGAGCAGTACTTC.

The chain recombines TRBV6-4 with TRBJ2-2; D is ambiguous. Germline V gene sequence: CDR1 MRHNA, CDR2 SNTAGT. CDR3 length equals 13 residues. The V end lost 6 bases, the J end lost 5 bases, and 10 bases lay between the germline ends. CDR3 in DNA: TGTGCCAGCAGACCCGTGGGAACCGGGGAGCTGTTTTTT. Translation: CASRPVGTGELFF.

This clone was detected only a few times. The rearrangement uses TRBV4-1 and TRBJ1-1; D gene uncertain. Germline V lookup: CDR1 MGHRA, CDR2 YSYEKL. Deletions cut 4 bases from V and 0 bases from J, with 6 bases between. This CDR3 has 13 amino acids. Here the CDR3 DNA reads TGCGCCAGCAGCCGGGCTATGAACACTGAAGCTTTCTTT. Translating gives CASSRAMNTEAFF.

The chain links TRBV19 to TRBJ1-5; possibly TRBD1 for D (5 bases). The CDR3 spans 15 residues. CDR1 is LNHDA, CDR2 SQIVND, per germline (reference sequence). V was pared by 4 bases and J by 6 bases, with 16 bases between. The CDR3 DNA sequence: TGTGCCAGTAGTACGACATGGACACCGAGTCAGCCCCAGCATTTT. This sequence encodes CASSTTWTPSQPQHF.

The chain joins TRBV7-8 to TRBJ1-1; D unclear. The CDR3 runs to 14 residues. CDR1 and CDR2 (germline): SGHVS, FQNEAQ. V gave up 0 bases and J gave up 7 bases, with 12 bases separating them. The CDR3 is CASSLANLLDEAFF. The DNA for the CDR3 is TGTGCCAGCAGCTTAGCTAACCTCCTGGATGAAGCTTTCTTT.

This rearrangement joins TRBV25-1 to TRBJ2-2; 8 bases are shared with TRBD1. This CDR3 contains 16 residues. The ends lost 3 bases at V and 2 bases at J; junction bases unmatched: 5. Germline CDR1 reads MGHDK; CDR2 reads SYGVNS. The CDR3 here is CASSEIGQGNTGELFF. CDR3 coding DNA: TGTGCCAGCAGTGAGATAGGACAGGGTAACACCGGGGAGCTGTTTTTT.

This rearrangement joins TRBV25-1 to TRBJ2-7; 8 positions agree with TRBD1. The V segment lost 6 bases and the J segment 4 bases; nucleotides outside the gene matches: 5. CDR3 length equals 13 residues. Germline V gene lookup returns CDR1 MGHDK and CDR2 SYGVNS. CDR3 coding DNA: TGTGCCAGCAGCAGGAGACAGGGGTACGAGCAGTACTTC. It encodes CASSRRQGYEQYF.

The genes are TRBV9 and TRBJ2-3, with unresolved D. CDR1 is SGDLS, CDR2 YYNGEE, per germline. The V gene lost 0 bases and the J gene lost 2 bases, with 10 bases spanning the gap. The CDR3 is made up of 15 amino acids. CDR3: CASSVAPTDTDTQYF. The CDR3 DNA is TGTGCCAGCAGCGTAGCTCCGACGGACACAGATACGCAGTATTTT.

This chain joins TRBV4-2 and TRBJ2-2, with D tentatively TRBD1 or TRBD2 (6 bases each). V was clipped by 0 bases and J by 0 bases, with 11 bases between them. Germline V gives CDR1 LGHNA, CDR2 YNFKEQ. The CDR3 extends over 17 amino acids. This chain's CDR3 is CASSQDGGNANTGELFF. CDR3 DNA: TGTGCCAGCAGCCAAGACGGGGGCAACGCGAACACCGGGGAGCTGTTTTTT.

This sequence joins TRBV9 and TRBJ2-5, with 11 bases identical to TRBD2. This CDR3 contains 18 residues. Germline CDR1 reads SGDLS; CDR2 reads YYNGEE. Losses at the gene ends were 3 bases for V and 1 base for J; bases not matched to a gene: 11. The CDR3 here is CASSADLLAGVPQETQYF. CDR3 in DNA: TGTGCCAGCAGCGCAGACCTACTAGCGGGGGTCCCCCAAGAGACCCAGTACTTC.

This clone was counted a few times. The gene calls are TRBV28 and TRBJ2-7, with 8 bases matching TRBD2. Trimming at V came to 6 bases and at J to 1 base, leaving 5 bases not matched to a gene. Germline assignment: CDR1 MDHEN and CDR2 SYDVKM. This CDR3 spans 14 amino acids. The CDR3 bases are TGTGCCAGCAGCCCAGCGGGAGTTTCCTACGAGCAGTACTTC. Translated, it gives CASSPAGVSYEQYF.

The chain carries TRBV6-5 and TRBJ2-1, with TRBD1 identical over 7 bases. Losses at the gene ends were 6 bases for V and 7 bases for J; bases not matched to a gene: 12. The length of the CDR3 is 15 residues. Looked up from germline, CDR1 is MNHEY and CDR2 is SVGAGI. CDR3 bases: TGTGCCAGCAGACTGGACAGGAGGTCAAGGAATGAGCAGTTCTTC. Its protein is CASRLDRRSRNEQFF.

The chain uses TRBV9 and TRBJ2-7; D tentatively reads TRBD1 or TRBD2 (5 bases each). V was clipped by 0 bases and J by 6 bases, with 10 bases between them. CDR1 and CDR2 (germline): SGDLS, YYNGEE. CDR3 size: 13 residues. The CDR3 is CASSVVGESEQYF. The CDR3 nucleotides are TGTGCCAGCAGCGTAGTGGGGGAATCCGAGCAGTACTTC.